This TCR beta chain was obtained from a study of cytomegalovirus exposure and HLA in healthy donors. Whole-study findings and limits: In a later analysis, an Asian-associated ancestry cluster reportedly showed fewer N-insertions than the roughly 730-donor mean. Certain sequence variants were highly shared and formed a cluster, and this cluster was likely a sequencing artifact.

PCR primers comprised 60 Vbeta and 13 Jbeta primers. Produced via immunoSEQ multiplex PCR; TCRdb's table is partial and in-frame only. The sample records about 150,000 clones, around a tenth being singletons. This clone turned up a few times. The antigen is unknown. The TCR originated in a male donor in good health and CMV-seronegative. The sequenced sample was PBMCs.

The CDR3 nucleotides are TGTGCCATCGGACGGGAGGGCAGCAATCAGCCCCAGCATTTT. As protein: CAIGREGSNQPQHF. The chain combines TRBV10-3 with TRBJ1-5; D ambiguous. Germline loops: CDR1 ENHRY, CDR2 SYGVKD. CDR3 size: 14 residues. Trimming removed 8 bases from V and 1 base from J, with 12 bases in between.